The rows below give T cell receptor beta chains drawn from one sample of a study of shared clonotypes between healthy human individuals. Clones were sequenced by immunoSEQ multiplex PCR, and TCRdb holds only the in-frame ones, with some missing. The profile covers about 2 million clones, with approximately 95% appearing a single time and around 0.13% taken by the ten largest. Sequenced: naive CD4+ T cells sorted from blood. These receptors were collected from a man between 18 and 29 years old in good health. Each CDR3 is given without its conserved first and last residue. Expanded clones get a size class; other rows say once, few or many, or leave the size out.

V	size	CDR3
TRBV28	once	ASSGLLGSYEQY
TRBV18	NA	ASSRAGGKDETQY
TRBV5-6	NA	ASSLDRVRQSTEAF
TRBV7-3	NA	ASSSQGTLEKLF
TRBV30	NA	AWREGWYATNEKLF
TRBV7-9	NA	ASSSAPGAYNEQF
TRBV28	NA	ASSLLAGPNQPQH
TRBV5-1	NA	ASGLIQETQY
TRBV19	NA	ASSTDSGTAVNYGYT
TRBV5-1	NA	ASSLLVTANTGELF
TRBV27	NA	ASGLRNSETQY
TRBV10-3	NA	AISETTGMGTDTQY
TRBV5-1	NA	ASSSDPGPQY
TRBV5-6	NA	ASRPNPTGDFTNYGYT
TRBV6-1	NA	ASSERGTYTYEQY
TRBV2	NA	ASSFRGTYEQY
TRBV30	NA	AWSVRSYGYT
TRBV7-9	NA	ASSRDRGDEKLF
TRBV29-1	NA	SVEVQGGEAF
TRBV5-1	NA	ASRSEPNGYT
TRBV11-2	NA	ASSLVRASSYEQY
TRBV9	NA	ASSTRDSPYNEQF
TRBV10-3	once	AISERQGANEKLF
TRBV5-6	NA	ASRRENTGELF
TRBV2	NA	ASSEREGQGSVEQY
TRBV7-2	NA	ASSLLFLAGENNEQF
TRBV18	NA	ASSPPGLAGSANEKLF
TRBV6-1	NA	ASSVLADEQF
TRBV6-1	NA	ASRPQGNTEAF
TRBV6-6	NA	ASSYGTDNSPLH
TRBV30	NA	AWTLLNYGYT
TRBV11-3	NA	ASSLQGDNEQF
TRBV28	once	ASSRLWGNEKLF
TRBV11-2	once	ASSLLIGAVTYEQY
TRBV9	NA	ASSASGQAYEQY
TRBV6-1	NA	ASSSPNSYEQY
TRBV5-6	NA	ASSPTVGQLGQY
TRBV18	NA	ASSHLTGGWQSTDTQY
TRBV2	NA	ASSVRQLNEKLF
TRBV10-1	NA	ASSESYSTGTDTQY
TRBV18	NA	ASSPGQGAYEQY
TRBV7-8	NA	ASSPRWAYNEQF
TRBV10-3	NA	AISSVTGGPYNSPLH
TRBV18	NA	ASSEGTNSPLH